The 17 T cell receptor beta chains below were found in one sample sequenced in a study of blood T cell repertoires in COVID-19. Measured with immunoSEQ multiplex PCR; TCRdb has only the in-frame clones, and not every one. The data hold fewer than 600,000 clones, with over 75% observed a single time. What was sequenced was PBMCs or T cells enriched from blood (not recorded which). The receptors shown here come from a woman in her forties who had recovered from COVID-19.

This chain links TRBV10-2 with TRBJ2-1; tentative D call: TRBD2 (5 bases). Per germline, CDR1 WSHSY and CDR2 SAAADI. The CDR3 spans 16 residues. V was pared by 5 bases and J by 2 bases, with 16 bases between. The DNA of the CDR3 is TGCGCCAGCAGTAGCACTAGTGGACGGCCCTACAATGAGCAGTTCTTC. As protein: CASSSTSGRPYNEQFF.

The chain couples TRBV11-3 to TRBJ2-7, with 9 positions matching TRBD2. This CDR3 comprises 14 residues. Losses at the gene ends were 6 bases for V and 2 bases for J; bases not matched to a gene: 5. Per the germline V gene, CDR1 is SGHNT and CDR2 is YENEEA. The DNA of the CDR3 is TGTGCCAGCAGTTTTAGCGGGAGCCCCTACGAGCAGTACTTC. It is translated as CASSFSGSPYEQYF.

The chain carries TRBV6-5 and TRBJ1-4, with TRBD1 matching 9 bases. V lost 6 bases to trimming and J lost 9 bases; unmatched junction nucleotides: 11. CDR1 and CDR2 (germline): MNHEY, SVGAGI. The CDR3 loop spans 15 amino acids. CDR3 DNA sequence: TGTGCCAGCAGGCGGTGGGGGGACAGGGAGCAAAAACTGTTTTTT. The encoded protein is CASRRWGDREQKLFF.

The V gene is TRBV5-1, the J gene TRBJ2-1; 8 nucleotides line up with TRBD2. The germline V gene encodes CDR1 SGHRS and CDR2 YFSETQ. Trimming removed 4 bases from V and 10 bases from J; junction bases left unmatched: 7. The CDR3 runs to 13 residues. The CDR3 nucleotides are TGCGCCAGCAGCCCCGGGACTAGTGGCGAGCAGTTCTTC. Translation gives CASSPGTSGEQFF.

The chain links TRBV11-3 to TRBJ2-2, with 11 bases lining up with TRBD2. The CDR3 extends over 17 amino acids. Germline CDR1 SGHNT, CDR2 YENEEA. With 3 bases clipped from V and 7 bases from J, the junction kept 10 bases outside the gene matches. The CDR3 nucleotides read TGTGCCAGCAGCTTTATCCCGACTAGCGGGATGGTCGGGGAGCTGTTTTTT. This translates into CASSFIPTSGMVGELFF.

The rearrangement uses TRBV6-5 and TRBJ2-7; TRBD1 aligns across 7 bases. Germline V gene data show CDR1 as MNHEY and CDR2 as SVGAGI. The CDR3 has 15 amino acids. Unmatched junction bases numbered 14, after V lost 8 bases and J lost 4 bases. CDR3 amino acids: CASSPGTDFPYEQYF. The CDR3 region has the DNA TGTGCCAGCTCCCCGGGGACAGATTTCCCGTACGAGCAGTACTTC.

The CDR3 is CSASSREYSPLHF. CDR3 coding DNA: TGCAGTGCTAGTTCACGGGAATATTCACCCCTCCACTTT. The genes are TRBV20-1 and TRBJ1-6, with D unresolved. CDR3 length: 13 residues. Deletions cut 3 bases from V and 8 bases from J, with 11 bases between. CDR1 is DFQATT, CDR2 SNEGSKA, per germline (reference sequence).

The chain couples TRBV16 to TRBJ2-3; D uncertain. Germline assignment: CDR1 KGHSY and CDR2 FQNENV. V was cut by 0 bases and J by 0 bases, with 7 bases left in between. This CDR3 spans 15 amino acids. The DNA for the CDR3 is TGTGCCAGCAGCCAATCGAAGACAAGCACAGATACGCAGTATTTT. Protein product: CASSQSKTSTDTQYF.

The CDR3 bases are TGTGCCAGCAGCCGGCCGGGACAGGGCGAAAGAGCCATATATTTT. Translating gives CASSRPGQGERAIYF. The chain combines TRBV9 with TRBJ1-3; 9 bases align to TRBD1. With V trimmed by 4 bases and J by 11 bases, 13 bases remained unmatched. Germline CDR1 SGDLS, CDR2 YYNGEE. There are 15 residues in the CDR3.

This chain uses TRBV24-1 with TRBJ2-3, with 7 nucleotides matching TRBD2. The CDR3 contains 16 residues. CDR1 KGHDR and CDR2 SFDVKD come from the germline V gene. Losses at the gene ends were 0 bases for V and 4 bases for J; bases not matched to a gene: 6. The CDR3 loop is CATSDLAGAFADTQYF. CDR3 DNA: TGTGCCACCAGTGATTTGGCGGGAGCGTTCGCAGATACGCAGTATTTT.

The rearrangement joins TRBV14 to TRBJ1-1; D perhaps matches TRBD1 (6 bases). Germline CDR1 reads SGHDN; CDR2 reads FVKESK. The V end lost 4 bases, the J end lost 7 bases, and 16 bases lay between the germline ends. This CDR3 has 14 residues. CDR3: CASSLGGGAFEAFF. The CDR3 DNA follows: TGTGCCAGCAGCCTCGGAGGGGGGGCGTTTGAAGCTTTCTTT.

The chain combines TRBV7-2 with TRBJ2-7, with 8 bases that match TRBD2. CDR3 length: 15 residues. Germline CDR1 and CDR2: SGHTA and FQGNSA. V was clipped by 2 bases and J by 3 bases; unmatched bases: 6. CDR3 sequence: CASSLRREAYYEQYF. In nucleotides, the CDR3 is TGTGCCAGCAGCTTACGGCGGGAGGCCTACTACGAGCAGTACTTC.

The chain joins TRBV6-5 to TRBJ1-2, with 10 bases identical to TRBD1. The V and J ends lost 4 bases and 7 bases, in that order; junction bases with no gene match: 12. This CDR3 is built from 16 residues. Germline V CDR1 and CDR2: MNHEY, SVGAGI. CDR3 sequence: CASSSSTGTGVFGYTF. CDR3 DNA: TGTGCCAGCAGTTCAAGTACCGGGACAGGGGTATTTGGCTACACCTTC.

In its sample, this clone was seen a few times. The chain uses TRBV7-9 and TRBJ2-7; a weak D match, TRBD2 (5 bases). Germline loops: CDR1 SEHNR, CDR2 FQNEAQ (reference sequence). V lost 7 bases to trimming and J lost 6 bases, with 16 bases between them. CDR3 length: 13 residues. CDR3 amino acids: CASTAASLGEQYF. CDR3 nucleotides: TGTGCCAGCACCGCAGCTAGCTTGGGCGAGCAGTACTTC. The variable domain in full, with the rest retrieved from reference TRBV7-9 and TRBJ2-7, is DTGVSQNPRHKITKRGQNVTFRCDPISEHNRLYWYRQTLGQGPEFLTYFQNEAQLEKSRLLSDRFSAERPKGSFSTLEIQRTEQGDSAMYLCASTAASLGEQYFGPGTRLTVT.

The CDR3 nucleotides are TGCGCCGCCACTGGGGGGGGCGCAAGTAATTCCTACAATGAGCAGTTCTTC. This translates into CAATGGGASNSYNEQFF. This chain links TRBV10-1 with TRBJ2-1, with D tentatively TRBD2 (7 bases). V lost 11 bases and J lost 1, with 24 bases in between. The CDR3 is 17 residues long. CDR1 WNHNN and CDR2 SYGVQD come from the germline V gene (reference sequence).

V is TRBV5-8 and J is TRBJ2-7; 9 bases agree with TRBD2. The V gene end was trimmed by 1 base and the J gene end by 2 bases; junction bases not matched to a gene: 4. CDR1 is SGHTS, CDR2 YDEGEE, per germline. This CDR3 is built from 15 residues. This CDR3 reads CASSLRGRATYEQYF. The CDR3 bases are TGTGCCAGCAGCTTGCGCGGGAGGGCCACCTACGAGCAGTACTTC.

About this clone itself: One end of the junction fails to match germline, which may point to a read error. The chain links TRBV7-2 to TRBJ2-3, with D possibly TRBD2 on 6 matching bases. The CDR3 runs to 15 residues. CDR1 is SGHTA, CDR2 FQGNSA, per germline. CDR3 nucleotide sequence: TGTGCCAGCGGACATCGGCTTACTAGCACGGATACGCAGTATTTT. Its translation: CASGHRLTSTDTQYF. The full variable domain, completed using reference TRBV7-2 and TRBJ2-3, is GAGVSQSPSNKVTEKGKDVELRCDPISGHTALYWYRQSLGQGLEFLIYFQGNSAPDKSGLPSDRFSAERTGGSVSTLTIQRTQQEDSAVYLCASGHRLTSTDTQYFGPGTRLTVL.